This passage covers 23 T cell receptor beta chains from one sample sequenced in a study of spatial heterogeneity in lung cancer. Time point defined: sample taken at primary tumor resection. No cell sorting; template was whole RNA from tumor, lung tissue or PBMC. TCRdb itself ran the 5' RACE reads through MiXCR, one entry per CDR3 protein. The sample has 50,000 to 65,000 distinct CDR3 sequences, roughly 8% seen once. The sequencing here drew on PBMCs, taken at surgery. The receptors derive from a female donor with early-stage non-small cell lung cancer.

This chain uses TRBV3-1 with TRBJ2-2; TRBD1 matches at 10 bases. Looked up from germline, CDR1 is LGHDT and CDR2 is YNNKEL (reference sequence). The V and J ends lost 1 base and 6 bases, in that order; junction bases with no gene match: 8. The CDR3 is made up of 17 amino acids. In DNA form, the CDR3 reads TGTGCCAGCAGCCAAGGACCGGGACAGGGGTACGCCGGGGAGCTGTTTTTT. It codes for CASSQGPGQGYAGELFF.

The rearrangement joins TRBV27 to TRBJ2-1, with 7 bases aligning to TRBD2. The CDR3 covers 14 residues. Looked up from germline, CDR1 is MNHEY and CDR2 is SMNVEV (reference sequence). The V gene end was trimmed by 7 bases and the J gene end by 4 bases; junction bases not matched to a gene: 7. CDR3 coding DNA: TGTGCCAGCATCATAGAGGGACTATACAATGAGCAGTTCTTC. Translating gives CASIIEGLYNEQFF.

This clonotype has a count of ten or more. The chain joins TRBV19 to TRBJ2-6, with D perhaps matching TRBD2 (6 bases). Per the germline V gene, CDR1 is LNHDA and CDR2 is SQIVND (reference sequence). The CDR3 consists of 14 residues. V was trimmed by 7 bases and J by 2 bases, leaving 9 bases between them. The CDR3 reads CASNGSPGANVLTF. CDR3 DNA sequence: TGTGCCAGTAACGGGAGTCCTGGGGCCAACGTCCTGACTTTC. Full variable domain (missing parts from reference TRBV19 and TRBJ2-6): DGGITQSPKYLFRKEGQNVTLSCEQNLNHDAMYWYRQDPGQGLRLIYYSQIVNDFQKGDIAEGYSVSREKKESFPLTVTSAQKNPTAFYLCASNGSPGANVLTFGAGSRLTVL.

The rearrangement joins TRBV5-6 to TRBJ2-7, with D maybe TRBD1 (6 bases). Trimming left V 4 bases short and J 0 bases short, with 11 bases between. Germline-derived CDR1 and CDR2 are SGHDT and YYEEEE. This CDR3 has 14 residues. This CDR3 reads CASSVQGFSYEQYF. In nucleotides, the CDR3 is TGTGCCAGCAGCGTACAGGGTTTCTCCTACGAGCAGTACTTC.

This clonotype was found a few times. The chain joins TRBV12-3 or TRBV12-4 to TRBJ2-2; unclear D gene. V lost 3 bases to trimming and J lost 6 bases, with 11 bases between them. The CDR3 length is 14 residues. This chain's CDR3 is CASSFLTPPGELFF. CDR3 nucleotides: TGTGCCAGCAGTTTTCTAACTCCCCCCGGGGAGCTGTTTTTT.

The rearrangement uses TRBV29-1 and TRBJ2-4, with 11 bases lining up with TRBD1. The J segment lost 7 bases and the V segment lost 6 bases, leaving 2 bases of the junction unmatched. The CDR3 totals 12 residues. Germline loops: CDR1 SQVTM, CDR2 ANQGSEA. The CDR3 here is CSVGDRGNIQYF. CDR3 nucleotide sequence: TGCAGCGTCGGGGACAGGGGGAACATTCAGTACTTC.

The chain recombines TRBV29-1 with TRBJ2-5, with 7 bases identical to TRBD1. J was trimmed by 4 bases and V by 7 bases; bases with no gene match: 12. The length of the CDR3 is 14 residues. In germline, CDR1 is SQVTM, CDR2 ANQGSEA. The CDR3 coding sequence is TGCAGCGCAACCGATGAGGGGGCTGGAGAGACCCAGTACTTC. Its protein is CSATDEGAGETQYF.

This clonotype was found many times. This sequence joins TRBV29-1 and TRBJ2-2; possibly TRBD1 for D (5 bases). This CDR3 has 14 amino acids. The V end lost 5 bases, the J end lost 5 bases, and 15 bases lay between the germline ends. Germline CDR1 is SQVTM and CDR2 is ANQGSEA. The CDR3 here is CSVSRYSGTGELFF. The CDR3 DNA is TGCAGCGTTAGTCGTTATTCAGGGACCGGGGAGCTGTTTTTT.

In DNA, the CDR3 is TGTGCCAGCAGTGAACTTGGCTTGAACACTGAAGCTTTCTTT. Encoded protein: CASSELGLNTEAFF. The chain employs TRBV6-1 and TRBJ1-1; D unclear. Germline V gives CDR1 MNHNS, CDR2 SASEGT. V was trimmed by 2 bases and J by 0 bases, leaving 7 bases between them. This CDR3 region has 14 residues.

This clonotype was seen a few times. Written as DNA, the CDR3 is TGTGCCATCAGTGACTCGCCTAGCCAAGAGACCCAGTACTTC. It translates to CAISDSPSQETQYF. V and J are TRBV10-3 and TRBJ2-5, with unresolved D. V gave up 3 bases and J gave up 1 base, with 9 bases separating them. The germline V gene has CDR1 ENHRY and CDR2 SYGVKD. CDR3 length equals 14 residues.

The rearrangement links TRBV28 to TRBJ1-5; D gene unclear. CDR3 length equals 11 residues. V lost 1 base, J lost 12 bases, and 7 bases lay in between. Germline-derived CDR1 and CDR2 are MDHEN and SYDVKM. CDR3 in DNA: TGTGCCAGCAGTTTATCCGAACACCAGCATTTT. Residues: CASSLSEHQHF.

This clonotype was counted a few times. A much bigger clone sits one base away, suggesting this may be a read error. The chain uses TRBV7-9 and TRBJ1-1; possibly TRBD1 for D (6 bases). The CDR3 has 14 residues. Germline loops: CDR1 SEHNR, CDR2 FQNEAQ (reference sequence). This CDR3 is CSSSSRGDDTEAFF. The CDR3 DNA reads as TGTTCCAGCAGCTCCAGGGGTGATGACACTGAAGCTTTCTTT.

This chain joins TRBV13 and TRBJ2-3; 10 nucleotides match TRBD2. The CDR3 is 12 residues long. Trimming at V came to 6 bases and at J to 7 bases, leaving 1 base not matched to a gene. Germline V gene data show CDR1 as PRHDT and CDR2 as FYEKMQ (reference sequence). The CDR3 sequence is CASSSGRNTQYF. Here the CDR3 DNA reads TGTGCCAGCAGTAGCGGGAGGAATACGCAGTATTTT.

This rearrangement joins TRBV29-1 to TRBJ1-4; D not certain. The CDR3 length is 10 residues. Trimming left V 5 bases short and J 8 bases short, with 6 bases between. In germline, CDR1 is SQVTM, CDR2 ANQGSEA. The CDR3, as DNA: TGCAGCGTTTTAATCGAAAAACTGTTTTTT. Its protein product is CSVLIEKLFF.

Turning to this clonotype: A much larger clonotype is one base distant, so this may be a read error. The chain recombines TRBV6-5 with TRBJ1-3; D not resolved. This CDR3 region has 13 residues. Germline assignment: CDR1 MNHEY and CDR2 SVGAGI. The CDR3 is CATTSFSGNSIYF. CDR3 coding DNA: TGTGCCACCACCTCATTCTCTGGAAACTCCATATATTTT.

This chain links TRBV6-1 with TRBJ1-1, with D tentatively TRBD1 (6 bases). Germline V lookup: CDR1 MNHNS, CDR2 SASEGT. CDR3 length: 14 residues. V was pared by 6 bases and J by 4 bases, with 15 bases between. Written as DNA, the CDR3 is TGTGCCAGCAGCTCAGAGAGGGGGGGCACTGAAGCTTTCTTT. Amino acid sequence: CASSSERGGTEAFF.

This clonotype was detected ten times or more. The chain is built from TRBV2 and TRBJ2-3; tentatively, D is TRBD2 (5 bases). There are 12 residues in the CDR3. Trimming pared 8 bases from V and 6 bases from J, leaving 12 bases between. Germline V gene lookup returns CDR1 SNHLY and CDR2 FYNNEI. For the CDR3, the DNA is TGTGCCAGCGGACTGCCGCGGGATACGCAGTATTTT. This sequence encodes CASGLPRDTQYF.

This clonotype was seen a few times. The chain recombines TRBV6-5 with TRBJ1-5; D is perhaps TRBD1 (6 bases). The germline V gene has CDR1 MNHEY and CDR2 SVGAGI. CDR3 length: 16 residues. V lost 5 bases and J lost 2, with 16 bases in between. CDR3 nucleotide sequence: TGTGCCAGCAGTCCGACAGGAGTTCGTCGCAATCAGCCCCAGCATTTT. This codes for CASSPTGVRRNQPQHF.

The chain combines TRBV29-1 with TRBJ2-5; 8 bases are shared with TRBD1. V was clipped by 3 bases and J by 5 bases; unmatched bases: 5. There are 13 residues in the CDR3. Germline CDR1 SQVTM, CDR2 ANQGSEA. CDR3 sequence reads: CSVEAGGMETQYF. The CDR3 DNA reads as TGCAGCGTTGAGGCAGGGGGCATGGAGACCCAGTACTTC.

The rearrangement joins TRBV11-1 to TRBJ2-7; TRBD2 aligns across 11 bases. Germline CDR1 and CDR2: SGHAT and FQDESV (reference sequence). CDR3 length equals 16 residues. V shed 5 bases, J shed 2 bases, and the junction held 8 bases outside the gene matches. The CDR3, as DNA: TGTGCCAGCAGCGTCGGGACTAGCGGATATACCTACGAGCAGTACTTC. Its translation is CASSVGTSGYTYEQYF.

This clonotype was observed many times. The gene calls are TRBV12-3 or TRBV12-4 and TRBJ2-1, with a weak D call TRBD1 (6 bases). Trimming shortened V by 5 bases and J by 5 bases, and 10 bases separated the two germline ends. The length of the CDR3 is 13 residues. In DNA form, the CDR3 reads TGTGCCAGCAGTACAGGGCAGGACAATGAGCAGTTCTTC. Translation: CASSTGQDNEQFF.

This clonotype was observed at least ten times. This chain uses TRBV5-1 with TRBJ1-1, with unresolved D. This CDR3 has 14 amino acids. Germline values: CDR1 SGHRS, CDR2 YFSETQ. V was cut by 0 bases and J by 3 bases, with 9 bases left in between. CDR3 nucleotides: TGCGCCAGCAGCTTGGAGTTTTTGGACACTGAAGCTTTCTTT. Encoded protein: CASSLEFLDTEAFF.

This clonotype was detected a few times. The chain employs TRBV15 and TRBJ1-1; D is uncertain. The germline V and J ends were trimmed by 1 base and 4 bases, with 10 bases remaining between them. Germline loops: CDR1 LNHNV, CDR2 YYDKDF (reference sequence). The CDR3 is made up of 14 amino acids. The CDR3 DNA reads as TGTGCCACCAGCAGAGGAATACAGTCCACTGAAGCTTTCTTT. Translation gives CATSRGIQSTEAFF. Drawing the rest from reference TRBV15 and TRBJ1-1, the complete variable domain is DAMVIQNPRYQVTQFGKPVTLSCSQTLNHNVMYWYQQKSSQAPKLLFHYYDKDFNNEADTPDNFQSRRPNTSFCFLDIRSPGLGDTAMYLCATSRGIQSTEAFFGQGTRLTVV.